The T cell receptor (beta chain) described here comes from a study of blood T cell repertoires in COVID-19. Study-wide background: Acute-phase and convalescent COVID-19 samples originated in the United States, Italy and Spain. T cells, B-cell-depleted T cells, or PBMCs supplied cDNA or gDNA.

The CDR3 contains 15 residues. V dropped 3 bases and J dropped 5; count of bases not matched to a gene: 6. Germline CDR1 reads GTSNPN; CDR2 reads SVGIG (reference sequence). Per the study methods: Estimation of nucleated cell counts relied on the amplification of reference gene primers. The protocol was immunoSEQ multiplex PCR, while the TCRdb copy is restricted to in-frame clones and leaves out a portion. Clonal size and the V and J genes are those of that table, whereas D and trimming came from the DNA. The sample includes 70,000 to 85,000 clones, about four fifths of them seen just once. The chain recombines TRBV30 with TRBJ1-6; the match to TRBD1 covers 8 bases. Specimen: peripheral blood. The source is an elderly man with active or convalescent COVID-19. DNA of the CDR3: TGTGCCTGGAGATTCCAGGGGGCGGATAATTCACCCCTCCACTTT. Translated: CAWRFQGADNSPLHF.